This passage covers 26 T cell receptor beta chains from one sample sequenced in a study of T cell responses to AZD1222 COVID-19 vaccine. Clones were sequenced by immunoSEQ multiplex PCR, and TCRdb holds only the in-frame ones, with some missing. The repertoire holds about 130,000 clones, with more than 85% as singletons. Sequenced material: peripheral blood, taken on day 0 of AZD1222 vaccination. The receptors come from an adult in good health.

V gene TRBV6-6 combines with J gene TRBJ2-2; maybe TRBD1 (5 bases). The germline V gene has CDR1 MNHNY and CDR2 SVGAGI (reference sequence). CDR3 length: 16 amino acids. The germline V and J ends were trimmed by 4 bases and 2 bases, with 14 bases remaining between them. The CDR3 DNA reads TGTGCCAGCAGTTCCCAGGGCGGCTTAAACACCGGGGAGCTGTTTTTT. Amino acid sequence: CASSSQGGLNTGELFF.

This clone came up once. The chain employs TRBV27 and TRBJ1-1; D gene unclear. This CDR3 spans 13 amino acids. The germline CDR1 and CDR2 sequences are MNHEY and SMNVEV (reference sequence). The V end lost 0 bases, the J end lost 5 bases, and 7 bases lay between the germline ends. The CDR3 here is CASSLSVATEAFF. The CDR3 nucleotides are TGTGCCAGCAGTTTATCGGTCGCAACTGAAGCTTTCTTT.

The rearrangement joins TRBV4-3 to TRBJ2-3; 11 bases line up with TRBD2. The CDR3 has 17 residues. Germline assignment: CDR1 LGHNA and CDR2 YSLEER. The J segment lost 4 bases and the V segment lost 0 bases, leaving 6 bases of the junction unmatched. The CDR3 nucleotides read TGCGCCAGCAGCCAAGATCGGTCTAGCGGGAGGTCAGATACGCAGTATTTT. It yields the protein CASSQDRSSGRSDTQYF.

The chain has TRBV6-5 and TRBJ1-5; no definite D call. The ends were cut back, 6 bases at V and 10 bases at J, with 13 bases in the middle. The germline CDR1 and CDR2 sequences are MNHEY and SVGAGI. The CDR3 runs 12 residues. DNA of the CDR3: TGTGCCAGCAGCGACCCTTTAGGACCCCAGCATTTT. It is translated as CASSDPLGPQHF.

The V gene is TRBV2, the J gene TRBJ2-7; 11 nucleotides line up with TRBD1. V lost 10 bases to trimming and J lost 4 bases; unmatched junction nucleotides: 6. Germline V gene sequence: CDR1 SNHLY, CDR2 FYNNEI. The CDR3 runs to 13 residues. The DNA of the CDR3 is TGTGCCAACGGACAGGGGGCTTGGTACGAGCAGTACTTC. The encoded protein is CANGQGAWYEQYF.

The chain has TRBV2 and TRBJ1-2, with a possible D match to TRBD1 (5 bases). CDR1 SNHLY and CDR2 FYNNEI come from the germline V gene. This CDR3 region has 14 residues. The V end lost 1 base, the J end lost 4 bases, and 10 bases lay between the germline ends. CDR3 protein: CASSEEGQGYGYTF. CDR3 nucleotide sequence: TGTGCCAGCAGTGAAGAGGGCCAGGGCTATGGCTACACCTTC.

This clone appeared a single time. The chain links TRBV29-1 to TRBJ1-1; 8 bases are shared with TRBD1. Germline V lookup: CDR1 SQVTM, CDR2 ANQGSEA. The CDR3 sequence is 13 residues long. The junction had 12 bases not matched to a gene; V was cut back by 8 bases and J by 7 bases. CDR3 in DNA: TGCAGCTTAAGACAGGGGTTATCGAATGAAGCTTTCTTT. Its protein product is CSLRQGLSNEAFF.

The CDR3 region has the DNA TGTGCCAGCAGCTTGGTCTTGGGGCCCCTCGAGCAGTACTTC. Encoded protein: CASSLVLGPLEQYF. The chain links TRBV5-8 to TRBJ2-7, with D perhaps TRBD1 (5 bases). CDR1 is SGHTS, CDR2 YDEGEE, per germline. V lost 0 bases, J lost 6 bases, and 13 bases lay in between. The CDR3 totals 14 residues.

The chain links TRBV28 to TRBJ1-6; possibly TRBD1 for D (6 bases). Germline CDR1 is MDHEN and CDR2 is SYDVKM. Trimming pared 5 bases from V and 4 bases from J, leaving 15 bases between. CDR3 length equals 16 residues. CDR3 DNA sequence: TGTGCCAGCAGTCCCCCAGGGGTGAGGTATAATTCACCCCTCCACTTT. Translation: CASSPPGVRYNSPLHF.

For the CDR3, the DNA is TGTGCCAGCAGCTCGGACAGAAGGGAAACTGAAGCTTTCTTT. Translating it yields CASSSDRRETEAFF. The chain uses TRBV7-9 and TRBJ1-1, with D tentatively TRBD1 (6 bases). Per the germline V gene, CDR1 is SEHNR and CDR2 is FQNEAQ (reference sequence). This CDR3 contains 14 residues. V shed 4 bases and J shed 5 bases, with 14 bases lying between them.

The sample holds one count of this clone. DNA for the CDR3: TGTGCCAGCAGCTCCTACAATGAGCAGTTCTTC. It codes for CASSSYNEQFF. This rearrangement joins TRBV14 to TRBJ2-1; D is undetermined. The CDR3 totals 11 residues. V was cut by 5 bases and J by 1 base, with 0 bases left in between. Germline V gene lookup returns CDR1 SGHDN and CDR2 FVKESK.

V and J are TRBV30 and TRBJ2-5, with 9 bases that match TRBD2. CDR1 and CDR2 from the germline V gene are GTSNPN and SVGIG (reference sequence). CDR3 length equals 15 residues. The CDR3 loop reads CASYRAGGLQETQYF. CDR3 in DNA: TGTGCATCTTACAGGGCGGGAGGGTTACAAGAGACCCAGTACTTC.

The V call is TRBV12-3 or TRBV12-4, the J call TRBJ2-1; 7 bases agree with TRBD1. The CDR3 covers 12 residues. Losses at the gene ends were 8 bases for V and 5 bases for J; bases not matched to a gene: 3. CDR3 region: CASHGQDNEQFF. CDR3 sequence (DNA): TGTGCCAGCCACGGACAGGACAATGAGCAGTTCTTC.

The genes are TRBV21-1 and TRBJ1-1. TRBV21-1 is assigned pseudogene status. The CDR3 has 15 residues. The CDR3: CASRNRRERNTEAFF. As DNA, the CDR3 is TGTGCCAGCAGAAACCGGAGGGAGCGGAACACTGAAGCTTTCTTT.

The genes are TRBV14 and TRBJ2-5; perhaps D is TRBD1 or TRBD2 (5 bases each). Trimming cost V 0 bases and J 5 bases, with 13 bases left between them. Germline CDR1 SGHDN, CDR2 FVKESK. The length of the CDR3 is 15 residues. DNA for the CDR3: TGTGCCAGCAGCCAAGATGGGGGTTACTTTGAGACCCAGTACTTC. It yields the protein CASSQDGGYFETQYF.

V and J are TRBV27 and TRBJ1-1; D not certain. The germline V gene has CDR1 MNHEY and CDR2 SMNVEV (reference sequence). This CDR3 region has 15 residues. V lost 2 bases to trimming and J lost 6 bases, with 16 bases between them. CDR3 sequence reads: CASSLTREFGPEAFF. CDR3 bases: TGTGCCAGCAGTTTAACCCGGGAGTTTGGGCCTGAAGCTTTCTTT.

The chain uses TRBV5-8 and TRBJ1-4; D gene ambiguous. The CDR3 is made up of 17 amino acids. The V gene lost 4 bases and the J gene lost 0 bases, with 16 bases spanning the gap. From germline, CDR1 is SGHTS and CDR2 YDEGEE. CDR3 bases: TGTGCCAGCAGCCCCGGGCAGTGGGCAACAACTAATGAAAAACTGTTTTTT. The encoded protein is CASSPGQWATTNEKLFF. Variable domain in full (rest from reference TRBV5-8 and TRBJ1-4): EAGVTQSPTHLIKTRGQQATLRCSPISGHTSVYWYQQALGLGLQFLLWYDEGEERNRGNFPPRFSGRQFPNYSSELNVNALELEDSALYLCASSPGQWATTNEKLFFGSGTQLSVL.

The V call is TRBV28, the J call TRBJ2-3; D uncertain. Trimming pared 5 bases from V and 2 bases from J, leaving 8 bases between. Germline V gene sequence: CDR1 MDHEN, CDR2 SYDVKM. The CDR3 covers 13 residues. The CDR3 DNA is TGTGCCAGCAGTATGCGGTTCACAGATACGCAGTATTTT. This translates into CASSMRFTDTQYF.

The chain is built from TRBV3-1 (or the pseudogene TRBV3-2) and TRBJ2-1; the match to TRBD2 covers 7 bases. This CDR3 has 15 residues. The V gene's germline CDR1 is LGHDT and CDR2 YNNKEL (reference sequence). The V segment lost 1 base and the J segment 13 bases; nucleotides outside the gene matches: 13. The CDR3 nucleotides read TGTGCCAGCAGCCAAGGAAATAGCGGGTCTTCACGACAGTTCTTC. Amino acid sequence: CASSQGNSGSSRQFF.

For the CDR3, the DNA is TGTGCCAGCAGCCGCAGTGGGGGGGTCACTGAAGCTTTCTTT. Translation: CASSRSGGVTEAFF. The V and J genes are TRBV7-9 and TRBJ1-1, with TRBD1 as a possible D gene (5 bases). Germline values: CDR1 SEHNR, CDR2 FQNEAQ (reference sequence). Trimming shortened V by 5 bases and J by 4 bases, and 14 bases separated the two germline ends. This CDR3 contains 14 residues.

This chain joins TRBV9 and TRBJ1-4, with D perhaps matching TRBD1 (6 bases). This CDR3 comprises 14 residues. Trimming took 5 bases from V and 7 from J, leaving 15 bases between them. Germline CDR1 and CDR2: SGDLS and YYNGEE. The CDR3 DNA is TGTGCCAGCAGTACTCCAGGGGCTTTTGAAAAACTGTTTTTT. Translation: CASSTPGAFEKLFF.

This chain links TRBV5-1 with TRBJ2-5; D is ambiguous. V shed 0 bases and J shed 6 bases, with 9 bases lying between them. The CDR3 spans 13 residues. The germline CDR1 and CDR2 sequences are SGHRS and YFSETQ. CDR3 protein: CASSLGRMQTQYF. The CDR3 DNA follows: TGCGCCAGCAGCTTGGGTCGCATGCAGACCCAGTACTTC.

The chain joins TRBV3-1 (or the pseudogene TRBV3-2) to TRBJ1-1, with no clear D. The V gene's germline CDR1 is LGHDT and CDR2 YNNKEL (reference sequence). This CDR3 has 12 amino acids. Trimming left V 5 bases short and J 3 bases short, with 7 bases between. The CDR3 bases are TGTGCCAGCAGCAACGGTTACACTGAAGCTTTCTTT. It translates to CASSNGYTEAFF.

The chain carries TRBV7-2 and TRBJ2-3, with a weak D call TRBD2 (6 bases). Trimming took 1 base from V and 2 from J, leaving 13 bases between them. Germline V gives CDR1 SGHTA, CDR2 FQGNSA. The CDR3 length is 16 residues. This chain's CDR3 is CASSLVRGGPTDTQYF. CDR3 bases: TGTGCCAGCAGCTTAGTTCGGGGAGGACCCACAGATACGCAGTATTTT.

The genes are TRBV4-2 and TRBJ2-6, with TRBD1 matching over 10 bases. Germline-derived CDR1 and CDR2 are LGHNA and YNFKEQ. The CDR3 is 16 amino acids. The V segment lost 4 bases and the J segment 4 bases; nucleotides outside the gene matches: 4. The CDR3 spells CASSPGTGAGANVLTF. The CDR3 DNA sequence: TGTGCCAGCAGCCCTGGGACAGGGGCGGGGGCCAACGTCCTGACTTTC.

The CDR3: CASSGGQTYNSPLHF. The CDR3 coding sequence is TGTGCCAGCAGCGGGGGACAGACCTATAATTCACCCCTCCACTTT. This chain links TRBV28 with TRBJ1-6, with 7 bases aligning to TRBD1. CDR3 size: 15 residues. In germline, CDR1 is MDHEN, CDR2 SYDVKM. V shed 6 bases and J 2 bases; nucleotides not matched to a gene: 4. The whole variable domain, remainder taken from reference TRBV28 and TRBJ1-6, is DVKVTQSSRYLVKRTGEKVFLECVQDMDHENMFWYRQDPGLGLRLIYFSYDVKMKEKGDIPEGYSVSREKKERFSLILESASTNQTSMYLCASSGGQTYNSPLHFGNGTRLTVT.